The 25 T cell receptor beta chains given below trace back to one sample, sequenced in a study of OX40 agonist ivuxolimab in advanced cancers. TCRdb's table, derived via immunoSEQ multiplex PCR, lists solely in-frame clones and lacks some. Here the sample spans about 35,000 clones, about 90% being singletons. Sequenced here: CD4+ or CD8+ T cells sorted from blood, sampled in a trial of the OX40 agonist ivuxolimab. These TCRs come from an adult with an advanced solid tumor such as melanoma, head and neck, liver or kidney cancer.

The count of this clone is one. The rearrangement links TRBV4-3 to TRBJ2-5, with 8 positions matching TRBD2. Unmatched junction bases numbered 5, after V lost 3 bases and J lost 2 bases. The CDR3 totals 15 residues. Germline lookup yields CDR1 LGHNA and CDR2 YSLEER. CDR3 residues: CASSQLLAEQETQYF. The CDR3 region has the DNA TGCGCCAGCAGCCAGTTACTAGCGGAACAAGAGACCCAGTACTTC.

The chain joins TRBV4-3 to TRBJ1-2; D might be TRBD1 (6 bases). Germline V gene lookup returns CDR1 LGHNA and CDR2 YSLEER. Trimming pared 5 bases from V and 5 bases from J, leaving 18 bases between. The CDR3 is 15 residues long. In nucleotides, the CDR3 is TGCGCCAGCAGCTCCGGATTAGGGGGAGAATATGGCTACACCTTC. Its protein is CASSSGLGGEYGYTF.

Note on this clone: This sample also contains other DNA sequences that code for the same CDR3. The chain recombines TRBV5-6 with TRBJ2-3; D remains ambiguous. The germline V gene has CDR1 SGHDT and CDR2 YYEEEE. The CDR3 sequence is 12 residues long. V lost 1 base, J lost 0 bases, and 0 bases lay in between. Written as DNA, the CDR3 is TGTGCCAGCAGCTTGAGCACAGATACGCAGTATTTT. Translating it yields CASSLSTDTQYF.

This chain connects TRBV28 to TRBJ1-1; 10 bases fit TRBD1. Germline V gene lookup returns CDR1 MDHEN and CDR2 SYDVKM. This CDR3 comprises 16 residues. The V segment lost 3 bases and the J segment 7 bases; nucleotides outside the gene matches: 11. The CDR3 DNA reads as TGTGCCAGCAGTTTTCACCGGGACAGGGGATTTGGTGAAGCTTTCTTT. As protein: CASSFHRDRGFGEAFF.

The chain has TRBV6-6 and TRBJ1-5; D is undetermined. The CDR3 has 14 residues. The germline gives CDR1 MNHNY, CDR2 SVGAGI (reference sequence). V lost 2 bases to trimming and J lost 5 bases, with 10 bases between them. The CDR3 DNA reads as TGTGCCAGCAGTTACGTTTCGTTGGATCAGCCCCAGCATTTT. Protein sequence: CASSYVSLDQPQHF.

The chain couples TRBV7-9 to TRBJ2-3; maybe TRBD1 (5 bases). Germline V CDR1 and CDR2: SEHNR, FQNEAQ (reference sequence). CDR3 length: 18 residues. Trimming shortened V by 0 bases and J by 2 bases, and 18 bases separated the two germline ends. The CDR3 sequence is CASSLATVSGGATDTQYF. Here the CDR3 DNA reads TGTGCCAGCAGCTTAGCGACCGTCTCAGGTGGGGCCACAGATACGCAGTATTTT.

The rearrangement joins TRBV6-1 to TRBJ2-2; 7 bases fit TRBD1. J lost 6 bases, V lost 8 bases, and 6 bases had no gene match. The CDR3 runs to 13 residues. Germline V lookup: CDR1 MNHNS, CDR2 SASEGT. CDR3 sequence reads: CASRDRVAGELFF. Here the CDR3 DNA reads TGTGCCAGCCGAGACAGGGTAGCCGGGGAGCTGTTTTTT.

This clone has a single count. The chain uses TRBV29-1 and TRBJ2-1; weak D call: TRBD2 (5 bases). V was cut by 7 bases and J by 0 bases, with 16 bases left in between. Germline CDR1 and CDR2: SQVTM and ANQGSEA. CDR3 length equals 15 residues. CDR3 sequence reads: CSAPRGRSSYNEQFF. CDR3 nucleotide sequence: TGCAGCGCCCCCCGGGGAAGGAGCTCCTACAATGAGCAGTTCTTC.

The chain employs TRBV5-6 and TRBJ1-3; weak D call: TRBD1 (5 bases). Per germline, CDR1 SGHDT and CDR2 YYEEEE. The length of the CDR3 is 17 residues. V was trimmed by 4 bases and J by 1 base, leaving 18 bases between them. CDR3 in DNA: TGTGCCAGCAGCCCGCGGTACGGGGGGACGTCTGGAAACACCATATATTTT. Residues: CASSPRYGGTSGNTIYF.

Here the CDR3 reads CASSFGQGNQPQHF. CDR3 bases: TGTGCCAGCAGTTTTGGACAGGGGAATCAGCCCCAGCATTTT. The chain is built from TRBV6-5 and TRBJ1-5; 9 nucleotides agree with TRBD1. V shed 4 bases, J shed 4 bases, and the junction held 2 bases outside the gene matches. CDR3 length: 14 amino acids. Germline CDR1 and CDR2: MNHEY and SVGAGI.

The chain has TRBV19 and TRBJ1-5, with D tentatively TRBD1 (5 bases). This CDR3 spans 14 amino acids. In germline, CDR1 is LNHDA, CDR2 SQIVND (reference sequence). Trimming removed 3 bases at V and 2 bases at J, with 8 bases between. The CDR3 sequence: CASSIRDGNQPQHF. CDR3 sequence (DNA): TGTGCCAGTAGTATCAGGGACGGCAATCAGCCCCAGCATTTT.

The chain recombines TRBV29-1 with TRBJ2-7; no clear D. V was pared by 2 bases and J by 2 bases, with 7 bases between. CDR1 and CDR2 (germline): SQVTM, ANQGSEA. The CDR3 is 12 amino acids. CDR3 residues: CSVEFGTYEQYF. CDR3 DNA sequence: TGCAGCGTTGAATTTGGGACCTACGAGCAGTACTTC.

This chain links TRBV7-9 with TRBJ2-7, with TRBD1 matching over 11 bases. V shed 5 bases, J shed 5 bases, and the junction held 11 bases outside the gene matches. The V gene's germline CDR1 is SEHNR and CDR2 FQNEAQ (reference sequence). The CDR3 length is 16 residues. CDR3 region: CASSLLADRGRNEQYF. CDR3 in DNA: TGTGCCAGCAGCCTGCTTGCGGACAGGGGGCGTAACGAGCAGTACTTC.

The genes are TRBV2 and TRBJ1-2, with no clear D. Deletions cut 11 bases from V and 1 base from J, with 20 bases between. The CDR3 runs 15 residues. Germline V lookup: CDR1 SNHLY, CDR2 FYNNEI. CDR3 sequence: CAARRDSGINYGYTF. The CDR3 coding sequence is TGTGCCGCTAGAAGGGATTCCGGGATTAACTATGGCTACACCTTC.

The chain has TRBV4-1 and TRBJ1-1, with no clear D. Germline-derived CDR1 and CDR2 are MGHRA and YSYEKL. CDR3 length equals 12 residues. V was trimmed by 2 bases and J by 2 bases, leaving 3 bases between them. The CDR3: CASSQPNTEAFF. The DNA of the CDR3 is TGCGCCAGCAGCCAACCTAACACTGAAGCTTTCTTT.

The genes are TRBV23-1 and TRBJ1-2; D ambiguous. TRBV23-1 is given ORF status, its function remaining uncertain. The V gene lost 0 bases and the J gene lost 7 bases, with 12 bases spanning the gap. The CDR3 extends over 14 amino acids. CDR3 bases: TGCGCCAGCAGTCAATCGGTAGGGTTTAGTGGCTACACCTTC. Translated: CASSQSVGFSGYTF.

This rearrangement joins TRBV5-1 to TRBJ1-1; D remains ambiguous. The CDR3 loop spans 15 amino acids. The V gene lost 3 bases and the J gene lost 0 bases, with 12 bases spanning the gap. CDR1 and CDR2 (germline): SGHRS, YFSETQ. CDR3: CASSSMRGMNTEAFF. CDR3 coding DNA: TGCGCCAGCAGCTCCATGCGGGGAATGAACACTGAAGCTTTCTTT.

The chain combines TRBV21-1 with TRBJ2-2; the listed D gene, TRBD2, was not tested against the DNA. TRBV21-1 is deemed a pseudogene. This CDR3 is 18 amino acids long. For the CDR3, the DNA is TGTGCCAGCAGCAAAGTGGGGCTCCCTTGCGGAGGGGCCGGGGAGCTGTTTTTT. This gives the protein CASSKVGLPCGGAGELFF.

V usage is TRBV11-2 and J usage is TRBJ2-7; perhaps TRBD2 as D (6 bases). The CDR3 loop spans 14 amino acids. Germline V CDR1 and CDR2: SGHAT, FQNNGV. The V end was cut by 6 bases, the J end by 4 bases, with 16 bases between. The CDR3 bases are TGTGCCAGCAGTATCGGGACTCCCGGGTACGAGCAGTACTTC. It encodes CASSIGTPGYEQYF.

The J gene is TRBJ1-1, the V gene TRBV4-3; maybe TRBD1 (6 bases). V dropped 3 bases and J dropped 0 bases, with 11 bases sitting between them. This CDR3 region has 15 residues. Germline V gene data show CDR1 as LGHNA and CDR2 as YSLEER. CDR3 protein: CASSQGGHLNTEAFF. The DNA for the CDR3 is TGCGCCAGCAGCCAGGGGGGGCACCTGAACACTGAAGCTTTCTTT.

CDR3 sequence (DNA): TGTGCCAGCAGCAACAATCAGCCCCAGCATTTT. Its protein product is CASSNNQPQHF. The J gene is TRBJ1-5, the V gene TRBV28; no clear D gene. The CDR3 contains 11 residues. The germline V gene encodes CDR1 MDHEN and CDR2 SYDVKM. Trimming pared 6 bases from V and 3 bases from J, leaving 3 bases between.

This clone was counted a single time. The chain has TRBV7-8 and TRBJ2-7; D gene unclear. This CDR3 has 14 residues. The V and J ends lost 5 bases and 3 bases respectively, with 14 bases between them. CDR1 is SGHVS and CDR2 is FQNEAQ in the germline V gene. This CDR3 is CASSAPGRVYEQYF. CDR3 sequence (DNA): TGTGCCAGCAGCGCCCCGGGCAGAGTCTACGAGCAGTACTTC.

The chain couples TRBV4-2 to TRBJ2-2; either TRBD1 or TRBD2 may fit D (5 bases each). V gave up 2 bases and J gave up 8 bases, with 9 bases separating them. Germline V gives CDR1 LGHNA, CDR2 YNFKEQ. The CDR3 runs to 13 residues. The CDR3 DNA is TGTGCCAGCAGCCAACAGGGAGTTGGGGAGCTGTTTTTT. The encoded protein is CASSQQGVGELFF.

The V call is TRBV28, the J call TRBJ1-5; 8 nucleotides match TRBD1. V dropped 8 bases and J dropped 4; count of bases not matched to a gene: 4. The CDR3 loop spans 13 amino acids. From germline, CDR1 is MDHEN and CDR2 SYDVKM. CDR3 in amino acids: CASSQGVNQPQHF. The CDR3 nucleotides are TGTGCCAGCTCACAGGGGGTTAATCAGCCCCAGCATTTT.

The chain is built from TRBV6-5 and TRBJ2-7; 7 bases agree with TRBD2. Germline lookup yields CDR1 MNHEY and CDR2 SVGAGI. The V gene end was trimmed by 0 bases and the J gene end by 4 bases; junction bases not matched to a gene: 9. CDR3 length: 16 residues. CDR3 bases: TGTGCCAGCAGTTACTCGAACCCGGGCGGGAGTTACGAGCAGTACTTC. This sequence encodes CASSYSNPGGSYEQYF.